The 8 T cell receptor beta chains presented below share a single source sample, sequenced in a study of OX40 agonist ivuxolimab in advanced cancers. The library was produced with the immunoSEQ multiplex PCR assay. Imported from immuneACCESS, the table was reduced by TCRdb to in-frame sequences with V and J called. These copies leave out some clones; in studies compared against another copy, an unresolved V gene accounts for under half, and the cause of the remainder is not known. This sample is represented by 65,000 to 80,000 clones; approximately 91% of them were singletons. The ten largest clones represent 13% to 15% of the sample. The input for sequencing was CD4+ or CD8+ T cells sorted from blood, taken in a trial of the OX40 agonist ivuxolimab. All receptors come from an adult with an advanced solid tumor such as melanoma, head and neck, liver or kidney cancer.

The chain combines TRBV20-1 with TRBJ1-4; the D gene is possibly TRBD1 (6 bases). Germline CDR1 and CDR2: DFQATT and SNEGSKA (reference sequence). The V gene lost 3 bases and the J gene lost 8 bases, with 7 bases spanning the gap. The CDR3 contains 11 residues. The CDR3 reads CSASDREKLFF. The CDR3 DNA sequence: TGCAGTGCTAGTGACAGGGAAAAACTGTTTTTT.

The V call is TRBV11-3, the J call TRBJ1-1, with D tentatively TRBD1 (6 bases). From germline, CDR1 is SGHNT and CDR2 YENEEA. Trimming removed 1 base from V and 5 bases from J, with 20 bases in between. The length of the CDR3 is 17 residues. The CDR3 bases are TGTGCCAGCAGCTTAGGGGGGCGCACGTGGGCAAAAACTGAAGCTTTCTTT. Translation gives CASSLGGRTWAKTEAFF.

The V gene is TRBV27, the J gene TRBJ2-2, with D tentatively TRBD1 (5 bases). Germline V lookup: CDR1 MNHEY, CDR2 SMNVEV (reference sequence). V was shortened by 0 bases and J by 6 bases, with 5 bases between the two germline ends. This CDR3 contains 13 residues. CDR3 amino acids: CASSLSGAGELFF. For the CDR3, the DNA is TGTGCCAGCAGTTTATCAGGGGCCGGGGAGCTGTTTTTT.

This chain connects TRBV6-1 to TRBJ2-6; D not resolved. CDR1 and CDR2 (germline): MNHNS, SASEGT. V was cut by 2 bases and J by 1 base, with 9 bases left in between. This CDR3 comprises 16 residues. This chain's CDR3 is CASSEFAGSGANVLTF. CDR3 DNA: TGTGCCAGCAGTGAATTTGCCGGGTCTGGGGCCAACGTCCTGACTTTC.

The chain combines TRBV6-6 with TRBJ1-1; D unresolved. This CDR3 is 12 amino acids long. The V gene's germline CDR1 is MNHNY and CDR2 SVGAGI (reference sequence). V lost 2 bases and J lost 5, with 6 bases in between. The CDR3 coding sequence is TGTGCCAGCAGTTACACGGGTACTGAAGCTTTCTTT. Encoded protein: CASSYTGTEAFF.

The chain carries TRBV6-5 and TRBJ2-3; D remains ambiguous. This CDR3 contains 13 residues. Deletions cut 5 bases from V and 5 bases from J, with 11 bases between. The germline gives CDR1 MNHEY, CDR2 SVGAGI. Here the CDR3 DNA reads TGTGCCAGCAGTACCTTACTTGTAGATACGCAGTATTTT. Encoded protein: CASSTLLVDTQYF.

For the CDR3, the DNA is TGTGCCAGCAGCCAAGATAGAACAGGACTAGTCAACTATGGCTACACCTTC. Protein: CASSQDRTGLVNYGYTF. The chain recombines TRBV4-2 with TRBJ1-2, with D tentatively TRBD1 (5 bases). With 0 bases removed from V and 2 bases from J, the gap between germline ends came to 16 bases. This CDR3 is built from 17 residues. Germline assignment: CDR1 LGHNA and CDR2 YNFKEQ.

The V gene is TRBV6-1, the J gene TRBJ2-7, with 9 bases that match TRBD2. The CDR3 runs to 16 residues. Germline trimming cut 0 bases from V and 3 bases from J; bases unmatched to any gene: 6. Per germline, CDR1 MNHNS and CDR2 SASEGT. For the CDR3, the DNA is TGTGCCAGCAGTGAAGCAGAGGCGGGGGGGCTCTACGAGCAGTACTTC. The encoded protein is CASSEAEAGGLYEQYF.